This T cell receptor (beta chain) was captured by sequencing in a study of response to subunit inactivated influenza vaccine. This CDR3 is built from 15 residues. Per the germline V gene, CDR1 is SGHRS and CDR2 is YFSETQ. V lost 0 bases to trimming and J lost 6 bases; unmatched junction nucleotides: 5. Study-wide results and caveats: It was suggested by the authors that few new T cells are recruited by each seasonal influenza vaccination.

TCRdb recomputed calls from the RT-PCR reads with MiXCR, one row per CDR3 protein. This table holds about 520,000 distinct CDR3 sequences, approximately 7.3% found once. With respect to this clonotype: Its antigen is not identified.

V and J are TRBV5-1 and TRBJ1-2; 10 bases match TRBD1. Here the sequenced sample was PBMCs from blood, taken about 24 months after vaccination. The sequence was obtained from a man aged 45 to 70 who received an inactivated influenza vaccine. CDR3 in amino acids: CASSLAPGTGDGYTF. Written as DNA, the CDR3 is TGCGCCAGCAGCTTGGCACCGGGGACAGGGGATGGCTACACCTTC.